These T cell receptor beta chains were read from a single sample in a study of T cell responses to AZD1222 COVID-19 vaccine. Sequenced by immunoSEQ multiplex PCR; TCRdb stores in-frame clones only, minus some. Of around 140,000 clones listed, more than 85% are singletons. The specimen was peripheral blood, collected on day 0 of MenACWY control vaccination. All receptors derive from an adult in good health. CDR3s include the opening cysteine and the closing phenylalanine or tryptophan. The D gene is left open where the match is weak. Clone size is given for some rows only: seen once, a few or many times, or a class if the clone is expanded.

J gene	D gene	V gene	clone size	CDR3 protein	CDR3 DNA
TRBJ2-1	TRBD2	TRBV15	-	CATSPWTSGGNEQFF	TGTGCCACCAGCCCTTGGACTAGCGGGGGCAATGAGCAGTTCTTC
TRBJ1-5	-	TRBV15	-	CATSKGRGTGRPQHF	TGTGCCACCAGCAAGGGCAGGGGAACCGGGAGGCCCCAGCATTTT
TRBJ1-1	-	TRBV3-1/TRBV3-2	-	CASSRRGGLVPEAFF	TGTGCCAGCAGCCGGAGGGGGGGCTTGGTACCTGAAGCTTTCTTT
TRBJ2-1	-	TRBV5-4	-	CASSEGGVAATQNEQFF	TGTGCCAGCAGCGAGGGGGGAGTAGCGGCTACGCAGAATGAGCAGTTCTTC
TRBJ2-2	TRBD2	TRBV3-1/TRBV3-2	once	CASSQLSGRTTGELFF	TGTGCCAGCAGCCAACTTAGCGGGAGGACCACCGGGGAGCTGTTTTTT
TRBJ2-1	TRBD2	TRBV11-2	-	CASSLGISLAGSYNEQFF	TGTGCCAGCAGCTTAGGAATTTCCCTAGCGGGAAGCTACAATGAGCAGTTCTTC
TRBJ1-3	-	TRBV12-5	-	CASGLGDSELNTIYF	TGTGCTAGTGGTTTGGGAGACAGCGAGTTAAACACCATATATTTT
TRBJ2-7	TRBD2	TRBV2	-	CASRIRSSGMTDYEQYF	TGTGCCAGCAGGATTAGGTCTAGCGGAATGACCGACTACGAGCAGTACTTC
TRBJ1-2	-	TRBV18	-	CASSSGVNYGYTF	TGTGCCAGCTCGTCCGGGGTTAACTATGGCTACACCTTC
TRBJ1-1	TRBD1	TRBV7-8	-	CASSLALTGARFEAFF	TGTGCCAGCAGCTTAGCCTTGACAGGGGCTCGATTTGAAGCTTTCTTT
TRBJ1-1	-	TRBV27	-	CASSLFPGQGRLNTEAFF	TGTGCCAGCAGTTTATTCCCGGGACAAGGAAGACTGAACACTGAAGCTTTCTTT
TRBJ1-5	-	TRBV12-3/TRBV12-4	-	CASSRRGVQPQHF	TGTGCCAGCAGTAGGAGAGGGGTTCAGCCCCAGCATTTT
TRBJ1-1	-	TRBV28	-	CASSSGGWEMNTEAFF	TGTGCCAGCAGTTCCGGAGGTTGGGAAATGAACACTGAAGCTTTCTTT
TRBJ1-4	-	TRBV7-9	-	CASSLSAGVSNEKLFF	TGTGCCAGCAGCTTATCGGCCGGGGTCTCGAATGAAAAACTGTTTTTT
TRBJ1-2	-	TRBV7-2	-	CASSLAKKGGYTF	TGTGCCAGCAGCTTAGCAAAAAAGGGGGGCTACACCTTC
TRBJ2-5	-	TRBV5-1	-	CASSLLGRGETQYF	TGCGCCAGCAGCTTGCTCGGGAGAGGGGAGACCCAGTACTTC
TRBJ1-1	-	TRBV6-2/TRBV6-3	few	CASSDSYTEAFF	TGTGCCAGCAGTGACAGTTACACTGAAGCTTTCTTT
TRBJ1-2	-	TRBV6-5	-	CASRTAVYGYTF	TGTGCCAGCAGAACGGCAGTCTATGGCTACACCTTC
TRBJ2-5	-	TRBV7-9	-	CASSSRDAGVETQYF	TGTGCCAGCAGCTCACGGGACGCCGGCGTAGAGACCCAGTACTTC
TRBJ1-4	-	TRBV7-9	-	CASSPLYPDEKLFF	TGTGCCAGCAGCCCCCTTTATCCGGATGAAAAACTGTTTTTT
TRBJ1-3	TRBD1	TRBV9	few	CASSVGGQGVGNTIYF	TGTGCCAGCAGCGTAGGGGGACAGGGGGTCGGAAACACCATATATTTT
TRBJ1-1	TRBD1	TRBV6-2/TRBV6-3	-	CASSSDRDTEAFF	TGTGCCAGCAGTTCGGACAGGGACACTGAAGCTTTCTTT
TRBJ2-5	-	TRBV12-3/TRBV12-4	-	CASASQGFETQYF	TGTGCCAGCGCTTCTCAGGGCTTTGAGACCCAGTACTTC
TRBJ2-1	TRBD2	TRBV18	-	CASSPLGQGGVNEQFF	TGTGCCAGCTCACCACTCGGGCAGGGAGGGGTCAATGAGCAGTTCTTC
TRBJ2-3	-	TRBV5-4	-	CASSLGRYTDTQYF	TGTGCCAGCAGCTTGGGTAGATACACAGATACGCAGTATTTT
TRBJ2-2	-	TRBV7-2	-	CASSLGYDTGELFF	TGTGCCAGCAGCTTAGGGTACGACACCGGGGAGCTGTTTTTT
TRBJ1-1	-	TRBV5-1	-	CASSLGRGGTEAFF	TGCGCCAGCAGCCTGGGACGGGGCGGAACTGAAGCTTTCTTT
TRBJ2-1	TRBD2	TRBV9	-	CASSVGTSGRAAEQFF	TGTGCCAGCAGCGTAGGGACTAGCGGGAGGGCCGCTGAGCAGTTCTTC
TRBJ2-3	TRBD2	TRBV4-2	-	CASSQGSLAGGTDTQYF	TGTGCCAGCAGCCAAGGTAGCCTAGCGGGAGGCACAGATACGCAGTATTTT
TRBJ2-7	-	TRBV12-3/TRBV12-4	-	CASRVGGSYEQYF	TGTGCCAGCAGAGTCGGGGGCTCCTACGAGCAGTACTTC
TRBJ1-1	-	TRBV20-1	-	CSARENTEAFF	TGCAGTGCTAGAGAGAACACTGAAGCTTTCTTT
TRBJ2-1	TRBD2	TRBV3-1/TRBV3-2	-	CASSQDTSGRGDEQFF	TGTGCCAGCAGCCAAGATACAAGCGGGAGAGGGGATGAGCAGTTCTTC
TRBJ1-2	-	TRBV5-1	-	CASSLGQIYPYGYTF	TGCGCCAGCAGCTTGGGGCAGATTTACCCCTATGGCTACACCTTC
TRBJ2-5	-	TRBV4-1	-	CASSQVSEAQETQYF	TGCGCCAGCAGCCAAGTAAGCGAAGCGCAAGAGACCCAGTACTTC